The 22 T cell receptor beta chains below come from one sample, sequenced in a study of T cell changes during pregnancy in multiple sclerosis. Assay: immunoSEQ multiplex PCR; the TCRdb copy retains only in-frame clones and omits some. This sample has about 79,000 clones, with 90% to 95% found just once. The sample in question was CD4+ T cells from peripheral blood mononuclear cells, obtained in the second trimester of pregnancy. These receptors were taken from a female donor with multiple sclerosis, enrolled in a pregnancy study.

In nucleotides, the CDR3 is TGTGCCAGCAGTCCAGGAGGGGGGGGTAAAGATACGCAGTATTTT. Protein product: CASSPGGGGKDTQYF. The rearrangement links TRBV6-6 to TRBJ2-3, with a tentative D call TRBD2 (7 bases). The germline V gene encodes CDR1 MNHNY and CDR2 SVGAGI (reference sequence). Trimming shortened V by 5 bases and J by 5 bases, and 17 bases separated the two germline ends. The CDR3 contains 15 residues.

V and J are TRBV5-1 and TRBJ1-1; 11 bases match TRBD1. This CDR3 is built from 17 residues. V lost 4 bases and J lost 4; bases outside the gene matches: 12. Germline-derived CDR1 and CDR2 are SGHRS and YFSETQ. The CDR3 bases are TGCGCCAGCAGCGCGGGGTGGACAGGGGGCACGGCCACTGAAGCTTTCTTT. The encoded protein is CASSAGWTGGTATEAFF.

This chain uses TRBV14 with TRBJ2-1; D is possibly TRBD2 (5 bases). From germline, CDR1 is SGHDN and CDR2 FVKESK. The CDR3 runs 14 residues. Trimming cost V 4 bases and J 0 bases, with 7 bases left between them. The chain's CDR3 is CASSRRSSYNEQFF. The CDR3 DNA reads TGTGCCAGCAGCCGGAGGAGCTCCTACAATGAGCAGTTCTTC.

V gene TRBV2 combines with J gene TRBJ1-2, with 9 bases aligning to TRBD1. CDR3 length: 11 amino acids. J lost 5 bases, V lost 8 bases, and 0 bases had no gene match. Germline CDR1 is SNHLY and CDR2 is FYNNEI. This CDR3 is CASGTGYGYTF. The CDR3 nucleotides are TGTGCCAGCGGGACAGGGTATGGCTACACCTTC. The full variable domain, in which reference TRBV2 and TRBJ1-2 provide the parts outside the CDR3, is EPEVTQTPSHQVTQMGQEVILRCVPISNHLYFYWYRQILGQKVEFLVSFYNNEISEKSEIFDDQFSVERPDGSNFTLKIRSTKLEDSAMYFCASGTGYGYTFGSGTRLTVV.

V usage is TRBV7-9 and J usage is TRBJ1-6; D is uncertain. V was trimmed by 7 bases and J by 5 bases, leaving 12 bases between them. Germline loops: CDR1 SEHNR, CDR2 FQNEAQ (reference sequence). The CDR3 consists of 14 residues. DNA for the CDR3: TGTGCCAGCACCGAACGGGTCAATAATTCACCCCTCCACTTT. It yields the protein CASTERVNNSPLHF.

The rearrangement uses TRBV7-9 and TRBJ1-2, with a tentative D call TRBD1 (6 bases). Trimming stripped 6 bases from V and 5 bases from J, with 16 bases between. Germline V gene sequence: CDR1 SEHNR, CDR2 FQNEAQ (reference sequence). This CDR3 has 14 amino acids. The CDR3 is CASSRTQGEYGYTF. The DNA for the CDR3 is TGTGCCAGCAGTCGTACACAGGGAGAATATGGCTACACCTTC. Filled out from reference TRBV7-9 and TRBJ1-2, the complete variable domain reads DTGVSQNPRHKITKRGQNVTFRCDPISEHNRLYWYRQTLGQGPEFLTYFQNEAQLEKSRLLSDRFSAERPKGSFSTLEIQRTEQGDSAMYLCASSRTQGEYGYTFGSGTRLTVV.

This clone came up a few times. The chain employs TRBV7-7 and TRBJ1-5, with D possibly TRBD1 on 5 matching bases. Trimming took 5 bases from V and 0 from J, leaving 20 bases between them. This CDR3 is built from 18 residues. Germline V gives CDR1 SSHAT, CDR2 FNYEAQ (reference sequence). Here the CDR3 reads CASSPQGRTNNSNQPQHF. The CDR3 coding sequence is TGTGCCAGCAGCCCCCAGGGCAGAACCAATAATAGCAATCAGCCCCAGCATTTT.

The chain has TRBV11-2 and TRBJ2-3; D is unresolved. The CDR3 runs 12 residues. The germline V gene has CDR1 SGHAT and CDR2 FQNNGV. Trimming cost V 5 bases and J 1 base, with 4 bases left between them. The CDR3 loop is CASSLRTDTQYF. The CDR3 region has the DNA TGTGCCAGCAGCCTACGCACAGATACGCAGTATTTT.

V gene TRBV6-4 combines with J gene TRBJ2-3; 7 positions agree with TRBD2. The CDR3 runs 14 residues. V lost 6 bases to trimming and J lost 1 base; unmatched junction nucleotides: 4. Germline-derived CDR1 and CDR2 are MRHNA and SNTAGT. Written as DNA, the CDR3 is TGTGCCAGCAGCCCAAGCGGGGGCACAGATACGCAGTATTTT. Residues: CASSPSGGTDTQYF.

The chain joins TRBV27 to TRBJ2-1; TRBD2 matches 11 bases. Germline V lookup: CDR1 MNHEY, CDR2 SMNVEV (reference sequence). The ends lost 9 bases at V and 4 bases at J; junction bases unmatched: 5. CDR3 length equals 14 residues. The CDR3 region is CASSRLAGYNEQFF. The CDR3 nucleotides are TGTGCCAGTTCCAGACTAGCGGGGTACAATGAGCAGTTCTTC.

The chain joins TRBV5-1 to TRBJ2-5; 7 nucleotides align to TRBD2. Germline V CDR1 and CDR2: SGHRS, YFSETQ. V dropped 5 bases and J dropped 2; count of bases not matched to a gene: 15. The length of the CDR3 is 17 residues. In nucleotides, the CDR3 is TGCGCCAGCAGATTGAGAAGAGGAAATAGCGGGCAAGAGACCCAGTACTTC. This translates into CASRLRRGNSGQETQYF.

This clone turned up a few times. This chain links TRBV25-1 with TRBJ1-1, with no clear D. Germline V gene sequence: CDR1 MGHDK, CDR2 SYGVNS. Trimming removed 2 bases from V and 0 bases from J, with 10 bases in between. There are 15 residues in the CDR3. The CDR3 bases are TGTGCCAGCAGTGAAGGAGGACGGCTGAACACTGAAGCTTTCTTT. This gives the protein CASSEGGRLNTEAFF. The entire variable domain, with the rest obtained from reference TRBV25-1 and TRBJ1-1, is as follows: EADIYQTPRYLVIGTGKKITLECSQTMGHDKMYWYQQDPGMELHLIHYSYGVNSTEKGDLSSESTVSRIRTEHFPLTLESARPSHTSQYLCASSEGGRLNTEAFFGQGTRLTVV.

This sequence joins TRBV7-8 and TRBJ2-7; D is undetermined. V shed 5 bases and J shed 2 bases, with 10 bases lying between them. Germline CDR1 SGHVS, CDR2 FQNEAQ. This CDR3 contains 13 residues. CDR3 sequence (DNA): TGTGCCAGCAGCAAAAATACAGCCTACGAGCAGTACTTC. Its protein is CASSKNTAYEQYF.

The rearrangement links TRBV5-1 to TRBJ2-5; TRBD1 matches 9 bases. J was trimmed by 4 bases and V by 7 bases; bases with no gene match: 14. The CDR3 runs 16 residues. Germline lookup yields CDR1 SGHRS and CDR2 YFSETQ. The DNA for the CDR3 is TGCGCCAGCGCCCGGGTAGGACAGGGGTATGGAGAGACCCAGTACTTC. Its protein is CASARVGQGYGETQYF.

This clone occurred once. The chain joins TRBV30 to TRBJ2-1; 12 bases fit TRBD2. Trimming took 4 bases from V and 8 from J; bases not matched to a gene: 6. Germline-derived CDR1 and CDR2 are GTSNPN and SVGIG (reference sequence). The CDR3 spans 14 residues. The CDR3 spells CAWKGLAGRDEQFF. CDR3 DNA sequence: TGTGCCTGGAAGGGACTAGCGGGCCGGGATGAGCAGTTCTTC.

The chain uses TRBV18 and TRBJ2-1; D call uncertain. The germline V gene encodes CDR1 KGHSH and CDR2 LQKENI. The germline V and J ends were trimmed by 1 base and 4 bases, with 14 bases remaining between them. The CDR3 totals 16 residues. DNA of the CDR3: TGTGCCAGCTCACCACTCCCTGCCGGGTCGTACAATGAGCAGTTCTTC. It specifies CASSPLPAGSYNEQFF.

The genes are TRBV7-6 and TRBJ2-1, with 8 bases lining up with TRBD1. CDR3 size: 14 residues. Germline V gives CDR1 SGHVS, CDR2 FNYEAQ. V lost 6 bases and J lost 6; bases outside the gene matches: 7. The CDR3 spells CASSSYRGANEQFF. The CDR3 DNA is TGTGCCAGCAGTTCATACAGGGGGGCCAATGAGCAGTTCTTC.

J is TRBJ2-2 and V is TRBV28; 10 bases align to TRBD1. The V and J ends lost 5 bases and 5 bases, in that order; junction bases with no gene match: 8. The CDR3 has 16 amino acids. Looked up from germline, CDR1 is MDHEN and CDR2 is SYDVKM. CDR3 bases: TGTGCCAGCAGTACGGGGGGGACAGGGGATACCGGGGAGCTGTTTTTT. Its translation is CASSTGGTGDTGELFF.

J is TRBJ1-1 and V is TRBV5-6; D gene uncertain. Germline CDR1 reads SGHDT; CDR2 reads YYEEEE. CDR3 length: 14 amino acids. The ends were cut back, 1 base at V and 5 bases at J, with 12 bases in the middle. The CDR3 DNA reads TGTGCCAGCAGCTTGCGTTCTACGCGGACTGAAGCTTTCTTT. Translated: CASSLRSTRTEAFF.

The rearrangement uses TRBV5-8 and TRBJ1-6; 7 bases align to TRBD1. With V trimmed by 0 bases and J by 5 bases, 2 bases remained unmatched. Germline loops: CDR1 SGHTS, CDR2 YDEGEE. The CDR3 loop spans 15 amino acids. CDR3 nucleotide sequence: TGTGCCAGCAGCTTGGGAGGGGGCCATAATTCACCCCTCCACTTT. Its protein is CASSLGGGHNSPLHF. The full variable domain, rest sourced from reference TRBV5-8 and TRBJ1-6, is EAGVTQSPTHLIKTRGQQATLRCSPISGHTSVYWYQQALGLGLQFLLWYDEGEERNRGNFPPRFSGRQFPNYSSELNVNALELEDSALYLCASSLGGGHNSPLHFGNGTRLTVT.

V is TRBV9 and J is TRBJ2-7, with TRBD1 matching over 7 bases. Germline V CDR1 and CDR2: SGDLS, YYNGEE. This CDR3 has 14 residues. J was trimmed by 1 base and V by 0 bases; bases with no gene match: 1. The chain's CDR3 is CASSVEGASYEQYF. CDR3 nucleotides: TGTGCCAGCAGCGTAGAGGGGGCTTCCTACGAGCAGTACTTC. Combining the CDR3 with reference TRBV9 and TRBJ2-7 gives the whole variable domain DSGVTQTPKHLITATGQRVTLRCSPRSGDLSVYWYQQSLDQGLQFLIQYYNGEERAKGNILERFSAQQFPDLHSELNLSSLELGDSALYFCASSVEGASYEQYFGPGTRLTVT.

The genes are TRBV27 and TRBJ1-6; D remains unclear. Between the trimmed V and J ends, which lost 5 bases and 5 bases, there was a span of 10 bases. The length of the CDR3 is 14 residues. Germline V gives CDR1 MNHEY, CDR2 SMNVEV (reference sequence). This chain's CDR3 is CASSTRLDNSPLHF. The CDR3 DNA sequence: TGTGCCAGCAGTACCAGACTGGATAATTCACCCCTCCACTTT.